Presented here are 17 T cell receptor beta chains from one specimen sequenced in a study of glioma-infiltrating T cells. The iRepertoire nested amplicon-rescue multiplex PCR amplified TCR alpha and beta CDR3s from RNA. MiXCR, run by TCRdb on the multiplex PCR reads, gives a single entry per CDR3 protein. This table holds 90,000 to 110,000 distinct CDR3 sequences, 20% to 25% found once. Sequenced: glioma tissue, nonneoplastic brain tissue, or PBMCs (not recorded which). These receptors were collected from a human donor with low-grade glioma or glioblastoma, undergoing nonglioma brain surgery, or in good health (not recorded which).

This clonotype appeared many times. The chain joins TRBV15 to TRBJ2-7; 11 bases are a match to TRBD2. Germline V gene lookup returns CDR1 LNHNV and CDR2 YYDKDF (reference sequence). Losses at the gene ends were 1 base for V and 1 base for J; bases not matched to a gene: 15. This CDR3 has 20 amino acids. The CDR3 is CATSRAGVGAGLAVSYEQYF. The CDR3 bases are TGTGCCACCAGCAGAGCCGGAGTTGGAGCGGGACTAGCGGTTTCCTACGAGCAGTACTTC.

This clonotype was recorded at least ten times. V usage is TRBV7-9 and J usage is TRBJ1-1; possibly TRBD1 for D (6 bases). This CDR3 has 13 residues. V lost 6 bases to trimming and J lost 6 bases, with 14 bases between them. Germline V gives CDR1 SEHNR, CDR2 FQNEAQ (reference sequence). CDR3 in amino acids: CASSSTGFAEAFF. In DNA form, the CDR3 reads TGTGCCAGCAGTTCTACAGGGTTCGCTGAAGCTTTCTTT.

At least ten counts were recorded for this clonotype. CDR3 amino acids: CSVELASEYSYNEQFF. In DNA form, the CDR3 reads TGCAGCGTTGAATTGGCTAGCGAGTACTCCTACAATGAGCAGTTCTTC. The V gene is TRBV29-1, the J gene TRBJ2-1; tentative D call: TRBD2 (6 bases). This CDR3 comprises 16 residues. Germline CDR1 reads SQVTM; CDR2 reads ANQGSEA. Trimming shortened V by 2 bases and J by 0 bases, and 14 bases separated the two germline ends.

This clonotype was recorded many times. The CDR3 loop is CSFQRPTNEKLFF. The CDR3 coding sequence is TGCAGCTTCCAAAGACCAACTAATGAAAAACTGTTTTTT. The chain combines TRBV29-1 with TRBJ1-4; D is uncertain. V lost 8 bases to trimming and J lost 0 bases, with 10 bases between them. This CDR3 spans 13 amino acids. CDR1 and CDR2 (germline): SQVTM, ANQGSEA. Using reference TRBV29-1 and TRBJ1-4 for the parts outside the CDR3, the full variable domain is SAVISQKPSRDICQRGTSLTIQCQVDSQVTMMFWYRQQPGQSLTLIATANQGSEATYESGFVIDKFPISRPNLTFSTLTVSNMSPEDSSIYLCSFQRPTNEKLFFGSGTQLSVL.

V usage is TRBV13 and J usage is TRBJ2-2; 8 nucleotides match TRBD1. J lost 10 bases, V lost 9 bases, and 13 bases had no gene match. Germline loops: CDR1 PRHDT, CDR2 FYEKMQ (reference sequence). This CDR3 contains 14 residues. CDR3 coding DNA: TGTGCCAGAAATGGCAGGGGGCCCTTCGAGGAGCTGTTTTTT. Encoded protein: CARNGRGPFEELFF.

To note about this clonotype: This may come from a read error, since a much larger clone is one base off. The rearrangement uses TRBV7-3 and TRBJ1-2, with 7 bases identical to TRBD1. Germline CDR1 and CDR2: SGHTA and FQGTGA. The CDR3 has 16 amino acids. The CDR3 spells CANSQHYRDSLDGYTF. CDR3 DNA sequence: TGTGCCAACAGCCAACACTACAGGGACAGCCTCGATGGCTACACCTTC.

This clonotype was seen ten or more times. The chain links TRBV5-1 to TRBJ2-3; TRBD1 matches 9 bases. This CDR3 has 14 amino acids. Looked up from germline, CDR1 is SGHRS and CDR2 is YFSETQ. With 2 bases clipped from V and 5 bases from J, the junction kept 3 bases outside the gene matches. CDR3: CASSLGQGIDTQYF. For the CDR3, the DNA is TGCGCCAGCAGCTTAGGACAGGGGATAGATACGCAGTATTTT.

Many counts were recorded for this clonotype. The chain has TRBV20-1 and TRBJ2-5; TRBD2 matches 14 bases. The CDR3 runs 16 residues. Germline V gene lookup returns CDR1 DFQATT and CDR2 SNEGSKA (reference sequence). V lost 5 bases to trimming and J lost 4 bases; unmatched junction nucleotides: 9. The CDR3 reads CSARGTSGSTPETQYF. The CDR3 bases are TGCAGTGCTCGAGGGACTAGCGGGAGTACCCCAGAGACCCAGTACTTC.

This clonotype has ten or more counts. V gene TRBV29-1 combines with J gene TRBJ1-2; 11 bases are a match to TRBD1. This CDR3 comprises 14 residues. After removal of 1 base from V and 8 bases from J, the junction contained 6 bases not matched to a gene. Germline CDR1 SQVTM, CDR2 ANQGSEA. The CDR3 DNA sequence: TGCAGCGTTGAAGGGACAGGGGGCAAAGGGGGCTACACCTTC. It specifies CSVEGTGGKGGYTF.

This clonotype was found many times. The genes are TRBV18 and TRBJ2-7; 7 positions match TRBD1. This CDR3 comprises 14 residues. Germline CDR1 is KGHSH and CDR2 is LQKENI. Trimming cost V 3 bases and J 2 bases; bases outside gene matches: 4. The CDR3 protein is CASSPAGTAYEQYF. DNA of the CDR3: TGTGCCAGCTCACCTGCCGGGACAGCCTACGAGCAGTACTTC.

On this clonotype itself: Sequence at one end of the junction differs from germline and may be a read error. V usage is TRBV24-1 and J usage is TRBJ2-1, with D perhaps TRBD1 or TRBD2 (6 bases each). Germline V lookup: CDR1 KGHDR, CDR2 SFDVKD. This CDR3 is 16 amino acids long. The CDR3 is CATSDSRRGTINGQFF. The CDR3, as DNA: TGTGCCACCAGTGATTCTAGGAGGGGGACAATCAATGGGCAGTTCTTC.

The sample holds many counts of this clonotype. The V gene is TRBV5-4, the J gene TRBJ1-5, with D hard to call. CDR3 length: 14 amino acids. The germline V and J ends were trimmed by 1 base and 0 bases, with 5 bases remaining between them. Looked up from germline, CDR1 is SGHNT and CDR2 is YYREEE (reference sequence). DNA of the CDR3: TGTGCCAGCAGCTTGAAGTATAGCAATCAGCCCCAGCATTTT. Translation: CASSLKYSNQPQHF.

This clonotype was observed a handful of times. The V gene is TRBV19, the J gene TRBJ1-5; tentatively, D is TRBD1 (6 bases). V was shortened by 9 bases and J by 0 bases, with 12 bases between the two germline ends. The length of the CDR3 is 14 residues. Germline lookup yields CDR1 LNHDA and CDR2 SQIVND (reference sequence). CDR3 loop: CASHGGYSNQPQHF. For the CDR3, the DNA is TGTGCCAGCCACGGGGGCTATAGCAATCAGCCCCAGCATTTT.

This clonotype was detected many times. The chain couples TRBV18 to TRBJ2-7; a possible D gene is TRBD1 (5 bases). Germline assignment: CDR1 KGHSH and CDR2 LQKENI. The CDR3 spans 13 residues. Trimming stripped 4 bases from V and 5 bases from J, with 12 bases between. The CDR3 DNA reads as TGTGCCAGCTCACACAGGCAGTTCCACGAGCAGTACTTC. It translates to CASSHRQFHEQYF.

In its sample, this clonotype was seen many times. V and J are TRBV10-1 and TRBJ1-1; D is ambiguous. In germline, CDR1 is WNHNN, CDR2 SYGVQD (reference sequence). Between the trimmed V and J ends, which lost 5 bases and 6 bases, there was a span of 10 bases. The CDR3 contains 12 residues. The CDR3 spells CASSRRSSEAFF. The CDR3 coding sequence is TGCGCCAGCAGTCGTAGGAGCTCTGAAGCTTTCTTT.

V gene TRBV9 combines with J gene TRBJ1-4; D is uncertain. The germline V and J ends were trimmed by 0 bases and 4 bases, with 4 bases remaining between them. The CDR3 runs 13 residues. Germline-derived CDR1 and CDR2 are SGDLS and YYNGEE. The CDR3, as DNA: TGTGCCAGCAGCGTAGGGGTTAATGAAAAACTGTTTTTT. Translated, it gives CASSVGVNEKLFF.

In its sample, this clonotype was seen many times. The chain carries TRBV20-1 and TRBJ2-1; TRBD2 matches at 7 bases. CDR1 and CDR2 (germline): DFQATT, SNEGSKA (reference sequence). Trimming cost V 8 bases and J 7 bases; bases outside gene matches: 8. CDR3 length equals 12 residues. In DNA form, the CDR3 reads TGCAGTTCCTCCCCCGGGGGGAATGAGCAGTTCTTC. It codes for CSSSPGGNEQFF.